Following are 23 T cell receptor beta chains from one sample sequenced in a study of metastatic and nonmetastatic thyroid tumors. TCRdb re-called clones via MiXCR from the PCR reads. The table shows around 23,000 clones, with around 30% occurring only once. Ahead of thyroid surgery, no patient had received treatment of any kind. Sequenced: tumor tissue. These receptors were taken from a female donor with papillary thyroid cancer or a benign thyroid nodule (not recorded which). Some clones in this sample may be carry-over from other donors' samples.

This clone ranks as medium-sized. The chain employs TRBV19 and TRBJ2-3; D remains unclear. Looked up from germline, CDR1 is LNHDA and CDR2 is SQIVND (reference sequence). The CDR3 is 13 residues long. Trimming left V 3 bases short and J 1 base short, with 5 bases between. Written as DNA, the CDR3 is TGTGCCAGTAGTATCCAGGGCACAGATACGCAGTATTTT. It codes for CASSIQGTDTQYF.

This clone is medium-sized. At the DNA level, this CDR3 is encoded by other sequences in the same sample as well. The J gene is TRBJ2-7, the V gene TRBV5-1; weak D call: TRBD2 (6 bases). The CDR3 has 13 residues. Germline CDR1 SGHRS, CDR2 YFSETQ. V shed 5 bases and J shed 0 bases, with 9 bases lying between them. In DNA, the CDR3 is TGCGCCAGCAGGGAGGGTAGCTCCTACGAGCAGTACTTC. Translating it yields CASREGSSYEQYF.

DNA for the CDR3: TGCAGTGCTACTAGCGGGGGGTCTAAAAACATTCAGTACTTC. It translates to CSATSGGSKNIQYF. V gene TRBV20-1 combines with J gene TRBJ2-4; 11 nucleotides line up with TRBD2. This CDR3 comprises 14 residues. Germline values: CDR1 DFQATT, CDR2 SNEGSKA (reference sequence). Unmatched junction bases numbered 3, after V lost 4 bases and J lost 4 bases.

In its sample, this clone was seen a few times. The genes are TRBV27 and TRBJ2-1; TRBD2 matches 8 bases. CDR3 size: 15 residues. CDR1 is MNHEY and CDR2 is SMNVEV in the germline V gene (reference sequence). The J segment lost 4 bases and the V segment lost 5 bases, leaving 7 bases of the junction unmatched. The DNA of the CDR3 is TGTGCCAGCAGTAGAACTAGCGGACTATACAATGAGCAGTTCTTC. It codes for CASSRTSGLYNEQFF.

This clone was seen ten or more times. Other DNA sequences within the sample encode an identical CDR3. The rearrangement links TRBV7-2 to TRBJ2-3; 13 bases are a match to TRBD2. The CDR3 extends over 16 amino acids. CDR1 SGHTA and CDR2 FQGNSA come from the germline V gene. V shed 5 bases, J shed 3 bases, and the junction held 5 bases outside the gene matches. The CDR3 loop reads CASSRLAGGGTDTQYF. CDR3 DNA sequence: TGTGCCAGCAGCAGACTAGCGGGGGGCGGGACAGATACGCAGTATTTT.

The table lists this clone with a few counts. The genes are TRBV24-1 and TRBJ2-3, with D perhaps being TRBD1 or TRBD2 (5 bases each). The CDR3 is made up of 14 amino acids. CDR1 and CDR2 from the germline V gene are KGHDR and SFDVKD. Trimming cost V 7 bases and J 2 bases, with 12 bases left between them. DNA of the CDR3: TGTGCCACCAGCCAGAGGGGCCTCACAGATACGCAGTATTTT. Translation: CATSQRGLTDTQYF.

V and J are TRBV7-9 and TRBJ1-2; 9 bases match TRBD1. V was pared by 6 bases and J by 7 bases, with 6 bases of the junction left unmatched. Germline V gene sequence: CDR1 SEHNR, CDR2 FQNEAQ (reference sequence). The CDR3 extends over 13 amino acids. The CDR3 bases are TGTGCCAGCAGTTTTTACAGGGGGCTTGGCTACACCTTC. Its translation: CASSFYRGLGYTF.

This clone occurred a few times. In nucleotides, the CDR3 is TGTGCCAGCTCTCCTGTGGGGAACACAGATACGCAGTATTTT. Protein product: CASSPVGNTDTQYF. The chain uses TRBV6-1 and TRBJ2-3, with no clear D. The CDR3 extends over 14 amino acids. Deletions cut 8 bases from V and 2 bases from J, with 14 bases between. The germline V gene has CDR1 MNHNS and CDR2 SASEGT.

This clone was observed a handful of times. The genes are TRBV12-3 or TRBV12-4 and TRBJ2-5, with 11 bases that match TRBD2. The CDR3 has 15 amino acids. V dropped 10 bases and J dropped 4; count of bases not matched to a gene: 11. The CDR3 region is CAITLGLAGIETQYF. In DNA form, the CDR3 reads TGTGCCATCACCCTCGGACTAGCGGGTATAGAGACCCAGTACTTC.

This clone was seen a handful of times. The chain employs TRBV19 and TRBJ2-5; either TRBD1 or TRBD2 may supply D (5 bases each). CDR3 length equals 14 residues. V dropped 5 bases and J dropped 1 base, with 11 bases sitting between them. The germline gives CDR1 LNHDA, CDR2 SQIVND (reference sequence). DNA of the CDR3: TGTGCCAGTAGTCATGGGGACCCCCAAGAGACCCAGTACTTC. Its translation: CASSHGDPQETQYF.

This sequence joins TRBV5-1 and TRBJ2-2; possibly TRBD2 for D (6 bases). Trimming removed 1 base at V and 6 bases at J, with 19 bases between. The CDR3 consists of 17 residues. Looked up from germline, CDR1 is SGHRS and CDR2 is YFSETQ. The CDR3 protein is CASSLSGSGDPAGELFF. The CDR3 nucleotides are TGCGCCAGCAGCTTGTCGGGATCGGGGGATCCCGCCGGGGAGCTGTTTTTT.

This clone is medium-sized (0.01 to 0.1%) by share. Other nucleotide sequences from this sample produce the same CDR3. The genes are TRBV2 and TRBJ2-2; no clear D. This CDR3 contains 13 residues. Germline V lookup: CDR1 SNHLY, CDR2 FYNNEI. Trimming took off 5 bases at V and 6 bases at J, with 10 bases between the two ends. This CDR3 is CASSSGRAGELFF. The DNA for the CDR3 is TGTGCCAGCAGTTCAGGAAGGGCCGGGGAGCTGTTTTTT.

This clone is labeled as medium-sized. The V and J genes are TRBV30 and TRBJ1-5, with 7 bases identical to TRBD1. Germline trimming cut 0 bases from V and 3 bases from J; bases unmatched to any gene: 5. The CDR3 consists of 15 residues. From germline, CDR1 is GTSNPN and CDR2 SVGIG (reference sequence). The CDR3 DNA sequence: TGTGCCTGGAGTGTAACAGGGGCAATCAATCAGCCCCAGCATTTT. Its translation is CAWSVTGAINQPQHF.

This clone was observed a handful of times. The junction shows a germline mismatch at one end, possibly a read error. V gene TRBV4-3 combines with J gene TRBJ1-2; maybe TRBD1 (5 bases). The germline CDR1 and CDR2 sequences are LGHNA and YSLEER. This CDR3 comprises 16 residues. DNA of the CDR3: TGCGCCAGCAGCCAAGTTGACCCAGGGTGTAATTATGGCTACACCTTT. Translated, it gives CASSQVDPGCNYGYTF.

In its sample, this clone was seen once. CDR3 coding DNA: TGTGCCAGCAGCGGGACAAACTCCTACGAGCAGTACTTC. Protein sequence: CASSGTNSYEQYF. This chain uses TRBV11-3 with TRBJ2-7; maybe TRBD1 (6 bases). V lost 5 bases and J lost 0, with 8 bases in between. Germline V gene data show CDR1 as SGHNT and CDR2 as YENEEA. The CDR3 contains 13 residues.

This clone was observed many times. This rearrangement joins TRBV10-3 to TRBJ1-1, with D perhaps TRBD1 (5 bases). The V end lost 4 bases, the J end lost 8 bases, and 17 bases lay between the germline ends. Germline CDR1 ENHRY, CDR2 SYGVKD. CDR3 length: 14 residues. CDR3 sequence reads: CAISGGPGTEEAFF. In nucleotides, the CDR3 is TGTGCCATCAGTGGAGGGCCAGGGACCGAAGAAGCTTTCTTT.

The genes are TRBV20-1 and TRBJ1-2, with 7 bases matching TRBD1. V lost 5 bases, J lost 1 base, and 10 bases stayed unmatched. This CDR3 is 15 amino acids long. Germline CDR1 DFQATT, CDR2 SNEGSKA (reference sequence). This CDR3 is CSAPDRARDNYGYTF. The DNA of the CDR3 is TGCAGTGCTCCAGACAGGGCAAGAGATAACTATGGCTACACCTTC.

With regard to this clone: The junction departs from the called germline gene at one end, perhaps through a read error. The genes are TRBV7-8 and TRBJ2-5; TRBD2 agrees at 7 bases. Germline CDR1 reads SGHVS; CDR2 reads FQNEAQ. There are 14 residues in the CDR3. The CDR3 DNA sequence: TGTACCAGCAGCTTACTAGCGCTCCAAGAGACACAGTACTTC. Amino acid sequence: CTSSLLALQETQYF.

V is TRBV11-2 and J is TRBJ1-2, with D perhaps TRBD1 (6 bases). The ends were cut back, 0 bases at V and 10 bases at J, with 15 bases in the middle. This CDR3 comprises 14 residues. Germline V gene lookup returns CDR1 SGHAT and CDR2 FQNNGV. DNA of the CDR3: TGTGCCAGCAGCTTAGACAGGGGTGGGGAACTCTACACCTTC. Protein: CASSLDRGGELYTF.

This clone was detected ten times or more. This chain joins TRBV6-1 and TRBJ2-5; the match to TRBD1 covers 10 bases. V was clipped by 6 bases and J by 4 bases; unmatched bases: 14. This CDR3 comprises 17 residues. CDR1 is MNHNS, CDR2 SASEGT, per germline. CDR3 bases: TGTGCCAGCAGCCGTAGGTGGACAGGGGGACACGGAGAGACCCAGTACTTC. Amino acids: CASSRRWTGGHGETQYF.

This rearrangement joins TRBV30 to TRBJ2-3; 9 bases fit TRBD2. The CDR3 runs to 16 residues. Germline V gene data show CDR1 as GTSNPN and CDR2 as SVGIG (reference sequence). V was clipped by 5 bases and J by 1 base; unmatched bases: 10. This CDR3 reads CAWAVAGGPRTDTQYF. CDR3 DNA sequence: TGTGCCTGGGCGGTGGCGGGAGGGCCCCGCACAGATACGCAGTATTTT.

Many counts were recorded for this clone. The rearrangement links TRBV6-5 to TRBJ2-1; unclear D gene. The germline V gene has CDR1 MNHEY and CDR2 SVGAGI. The CDR3 has 14 amino acids. The V gene lost 2 bases and the J gene lost 2 bases, with 7 bases spanning the gap. This CDR3 reads CASSYEAAYNEQFF. CDR3 nucleotide sequence: TGTGCCAGCAGTTACGAGGCGGCCTACAATGAGCAGTTCTTC.

This chain links TRBV20-1 with TRBJ1-1; TRBD1 aligns across 10 bases. The CDR3 totals 15 residues. The trim removed 5 bases at V and 4 bases at J, leaving 10 bases unmatched. Per germline, CDR1 DFQATT and CDR2 SNEGSKA (reference sequence). CDR3 region: CSALLDRGLGTEAFF. The CDR3 DNA sequence: TGCAGTGCTCTACTTGACAGGGGGCTGGGCACTGAAGCTTTCTTT.